Listed below are T cell receptor beta chains from one sample, sequenced in a study of cytomegalovirus exposure and HLA in healthy donors. Assay used: immunoSEQ multiplex PCR; TCRdb lists only in-frame clones, some missing. Of around 150,000 clones detected, about 81% appear once; the ten largest clones hold about 3%. The sequencing sample was made of PBMCs. The receptors stem from a woman aged 45-65 years in good health and CMV-seropositive. Both conserved end residues are part of each CDR3. Each record gives: D gene, clone size, J gene, V gene, CDR3 length, CDR3 DNA, CDR3 protein. D genes are given only for firm matches. Clone size is stated in some rows and not others, as once, few, many or a class when expanded.

>TRBD1|-|TRBJ1-2|TRBV7-8|17
TGTGCCAGCAGCTTAGCGACGGGACAGGGTTTCGGCTATGGCTACACCTTC
CASSLATGQGFGYGYTF
>-|-|TRBJ2-7|TRBV6-6|12
TGTGCCAGCAGTTACCGGGGAAACGAGCAGTACTTC
CASSYRGNEQYF
>TRBD1|-|TRBJ1-4|TRBV5-4|14
TGTGCCAGCAGCGACAGGGGAGGGAGGGAAAAACTGTTTTTT
CASSDRGGREKLFF
>TRBD2|-|TRBJ2-3|TRBV5-1|15
TGCGCCAGCAGTGCTGTAGCGGGGGGTCTAGATACGCAGTATTTT
CASSAVAGGLDTQYF
>TRBD2|-|TRBJ2-7|TRBV29-1|14
TGCAGCGCGAGTAGCGGGTCCCCCTCCTACGAGCAGTACTTC
CSASSGSPSYEQYF
>-|-|TRBJ1-6|TRBV6-1|13
TGTGCCAGCAGTGATGGTCAGAATTCACCCCTCCACTTT
CASSDGQNSPLHF
>TRBD1|-|TRBJ1-2|TRBV10-2|14
TGCGCCAGCGACGGACAGGGGACAAGCTATGGCTACACCTTC
CASDGQGTSYGYTF
>TRBD1|few|TRBJ2-7|TRBV10-1|14
TGCGCCAGCAGTCCCGGGACAGGGGAAAACGAGCAGTACTTC
CASSPGTGENEQYF
>-|once|TRBJ2-3|TRBV7-6|16
TGTGCCAGCAGCGCACGTGTCGGCGGGAGCACAGATACGCAGTATTTT
CASSARVGGSTDTQYF
>TRBD1|-|TRBJ1-2|TRBV10-1|18
TGCGCCAGCAGTGTTATTTTGTGGACAGGGGGCTGTAACTATGGCTACACCTTC
CASSVILWTGGCNYGYTF
>-|-|TRBJ1-1|TRBV30|13
TGTGCCTGGAGAGGTGGGCAGTACACTGAAGCTTTCTTT
CAWRGGQYTEAFF
>TRBD2|-|TRBJ2-3|TRBV5-1|17
TGCGCCAGCACCTCCGGGGGGGGGCCCGGGGGCACAGATACGCAGTATTTT
CASTSGGGPGGTDTQYF
>-|-|TRBJ2-2|TRBV27|15
TGTGCCAGCAGTTTATCGTGGCACAACACCGGGGAGCTGTTTTTT
CASSLSWHNTGELFF
>-|-|TRBJ2-3|TRBV15|13
TGTGCCACCAGCAGAGATCAGGAAGGGGAAGAGTATTTT
CATSRDQEGEEYF
>-|-|TRBJ2-5|TRBV2|13
TGTGCCAGCAGTGAATACAGGGTTGAGACCCAGTACTTC
CASSEYRVETQYF
>TRBD1|-|TRBJ2-5|TRBV5-1|15
TGCGCCAGCAGTCCCGGACAGGGGGTTATGGAGACCCAGTACTTC
CASSPGQGVMETQYF
>TRBD1|-|TRBJ1-4|TRBV5-1|17
TGCGCCAGCAGCTTACTAGGACAGGGAACCACCCCTGAAAAACTGTTTTTT
CASSLLGQGTTPEKLFF
>-|-|TRBJ1-2|TRBV5-4|13
TGTGCCAGCAGCTCGACAGAGAACTATGGCTACACCTTC
CASSSTENYGYTF
>-|-|TRBJ1-5|TRBV9|13
TGTGCCAGCAGCGAGGGGGGGCAGGGGCCCCAGCATTTT
CASSEGGQGPQHF
>TRBD1|-|TRBJ2-7|TRBV5-1|15
TGCGCCAGCAGCTTGACAGGGACAGGTGCCTACGAGCAGTACTTC
CASSLTGTGAYEQYF
>-|-|TRBJ2-6|TRBV7-9|15
TGTGCCAGCAGCTTCGCCGGCTCTGGGGCCAACGTCCTGACTTTC
CASSFAGSGANVLTF
>-|-|TRBJ1-1|TRBV27|14
TGTGCCACCATACTTCCGGGGACACCCAATGAAGCTTTCTTT
CATILPGTPNEAFF
>-|-|TRBJ2-7|TRBV5-6|11
TGTGCCAGCAGCGAGGGCTGCGAGCAGTACTTC
CASSEGCEQYF
>TRBD1|-|TRBJ1-1|TRBV28|18
TGTGCCAGCAGAATACCCCGGGACAGGGAGGGGAAGAACACTGAAGCTTTCTTT
CASRIPRDREGKNTEAFF
>-|-|TRBJ1-5|TRBV7-9|13
TGTGCCAGCAGCTTAGATGAGGATCAGCCCCAGCATTTT
CASSLDEDQPQHF
>TRBD2|few|TRBJ2-3|TRBV27|15
TGTGCCAGCAGTTTACTAGCGGGGACCTCAGATACGCAGTATTTT
CASSLLAGTSDTQYF
>TRBD2|-|TRBJ2-2|TRBV6-5|14
TGTGCCAGCAGTGCTAGCGGAAACACCGGGGAGCTGTTTTTT
CASSASGNTGELFF
>TRBD2|-|TRBJ2-1|TRBV5-6|14
TGTGCCAGCAGCACGGGACTAGCGGACAATGAGCAGTTCTTC
CASSTGLADNEQFF
>-|once|TRBJ1-1|TRBV6-1|14
TGTGCCAGCAATCGCCGGACAGAAACGACTGAAGCTTTCTTT
CASNRRTETTEAFF
>-|-|TRBJ2-5|TRBV13|14
TGTGCCAGCAGCCGAAGACAGGCACAAGAGACCCAGTACTTC
CASSRRQAQETQYF
>TRBD1|-|TRBJ1-4|TRBV29-1|14
TGCAGCGTGAGAACAGGGGCCGCGGGTGAAAAACTGTTTTTT
CSVRTGAAGEKLFF
>-|-|TRBJ1-2|TRBV5-4|17
TGTGCCAGCAGCTCCTGGCCGAGGGGGGGCGCTGACTATGGCTACACCTTC
CASSSWPRGGADYGYTF
>TRBD1|-|TRBJ1-2|TRBV4-1|19
TGCGCCAGCAGCCAGACCCGGGACAGGGGATATGGGGGAAACTATGGCTACACCTTC
CASSQTRDRGYGGNYGYTF
>TRBD2|-|TRBJ2-1|TRBV9|16
TGTGCCAGCAGCGTGGTTGTAGCGGGGGGATACAATGAGCAGTTCTTC
CASSVVVAGGYNEQFF
>TRBD1|-|TRBJ2-2|TRBV6-6|16
TGTGCCAGCAGTTACGGGACAGGGGGTTCCGGCGGGGAGCTGTTTTTT
CASSYGTGGSGGELFF